This TCR beta chain was recorded in a study of T-cell memory formation after mild COVID-19. This clonotype has just a few counts. Its antigen is unidentified. Study conclusions and caveats: Day 15 to 85 contracting clones showed balanced CD4/CD8; day 15 to 37 expanders favored CD4+. Memory cells collected pre-infection included some clones that later responded, suggesting cross-reactive memory joined. Contracting clones localized mainly to CM and EM when CD4+ and mainly to EMRA when CD8+.

cDNA libraries for TCR alpha and TCR beta, carrying sample barcodes and UMIs, came from 5'RACE with constant-segment primers. In TCRdb, the 5' RACE reads were re-called with MiXCR into one record per CDR3 protein. The sample shows 450,000 or so distinct CDR3 sequences, roughly 25% of them seen only once. The CDR3 loop spans 13 amino acids. The V end lost 5 bases, the J end lost 0 bases, and 6 bases lay between the germline ends. Germline CDR1 reads ENHRY; CDR2 reads SYGVKD. This receptor was identified in an adult woman who had mild COVID-19 (a few samples of this study predate the infection). Cell type and time point are not known. The chain couples TRBV10-3 to TRBJ2-3; D is unclear. Sequencing was performed on PBMCs or a T cell subset sorted from them (not recorded which). CDR3 DNA: TGTGCCATCAGTTCCACTAGCACAGATACGCAGTATTTT. Its protein product is CAISSTSTDTQYF.